The following is a T cell receptor (beta chain) sequence with its context. A much larger clone differs from this one at a single base, so this may be a read error. RNA transcripts yielded amplified TCR beta CDR3 regions. The library came from an HTBI-primed first-round RT-PCR and a second-round multiplex PCR. TCRdb used MiXCR to reprocess the multiplex PCR reads, holding one entry per CDR3 protein. The repertoire holds about 400,000 distinct CDR3 sequences, with around 20% as singletons. These data originate in a study of Graves' ophthalmopathy and Graves' hyperthyroidism. Study-level background: Peripheral blood sampling preceded any treatment and occurred at initial diagnosis.

This CDR3 spans 12 amino acids. The germline V gene encodes CDR1 SGHAT and CDR2 FQNNGV. Clinical symptoms, serum thyroxine, TRAb, thyroid ultrasound and orbital computed tomography formed the basis of diagnosis. The chain is built from TRBV11-2 and TRBJ1-1; D is unclear. The TCR was taken from a woman between 18 and 29 years old with stable Graves' hyperthyroidism. The material sequenced was peripheral blood. The CDR3 is CASHPGRTEACF. In DNA, the CDR3 is TGTGCCAGCCACCCGGGGAGGACTGAAGCTTGCTTT.